This T cell receptor (beta chain) was observed in a study of radiotherapy plus CTLA-4 blockade in lung cancer. Some clones are missing from TCRdb's copy, which holds only in-frame ones; the method was immunoSEQ multiplex PCR. This sample yields about 95,000 clones, of which about four fifths are seen a single time; roughly 0.85% belongs to the top ten. This CDR3 spans 15 amino acids. Germline CDR1 and CDR2: MNHEY and SVGAGI. V shed 6 bases and J shed 1 base, with 13 bases lying between them. This receptor was taken from a human donor with non-small cell lung cancer who had stable disease on radiotherapy plus ipilimumab. Sequencing used peripheral blood, obtained from a patient treated with radiotherapy plus ipilimumab. This chain uses TRBV6-5 with TRBJ1-5; a weak D match, TRBD1 (5 bases). The CDR3 DNA sequence: TGTGCCAGCAGCGCTAGTGGGGGGAGCAATCAGCCCCAGCATTTT. Translating it yields CASSASGGSNQPQHF.